The clone carrying this TCR beta chain has a count of ten or more. Its cognate antigen is unknown. This same CDR3 is encoded by further DNA sequences in the sample. In germline, CDR1 is KGHSH, CDR2 LQKENI. The CDR3 sequence is 15 residues long. V was clipped by 4 bases and J by 4 bases, with 16 bases between them. These data belong to a study of metastatic and nonmetastatic thyroid tumors. Whole-study results and caveats: The study reportedly found significantly higher TCR beta diversity in malignant thyroid tumors than benign nodules, in blood and tumor.

There were no patients who had received any treatment before thyroid surgery. TCRdb re-called clones via MiXCR from the PCR reads. This table holds tens of thousands of clones, under 20% found once. The receptor was isolated from a female donor with papillary thyroid cancer or a benign thyroid nodule (not recorded which). Some clones in this sample may be carry-over from other donors' samples. The J gene is TRBJ1-1, the V gene TRBV18; D is ambiguous. The sample taken for sequencing was blood. In DNA form, the CDR3 reads TGTGCCAGCTCACAATTCACTGACACCGCCACTGAAGCTTTCTTT. Translated, it gives CASSQFTDTATEAFF.